One T cell receptor (beta chain) is described in this entry. Its target is unknown. Sequencing used immunoSEQ multiplex PCR; TCRdb keeps in-frame clones, though not all of them. The sample holds about 51,000 clones; 70% to 80% are singletons and the top ten take roughly 2%. The data were taken from a study of OX40 agonist ivuxolimab in advanced cancers. Study-level results: Among the least clonally expanded were partial responders at 0.1-3.0 mg/kg. At doses 0.1 to 3.0 mg/kg, CD4+ and CD8+ clones expanded.

CDR1 is SNHLY and CDR2 is FYNNEI in the germline V gene. This CDR3 region has 14 residues. V dropped 1 base and J dropped 6 bases, with 11 bases sitting between them. It was autoimmune disease history or systemic immunosuppression that excluded patients. Specimen: CD4+ or CD8+ T cells sorted from blood, collected in a trial of the OX40 agonist ivuxolimab. The V gene is TRBV2, the J gene TRBJ2-3, with D hard to call. This receptor was taken from an adult with an advanced solid tumor such as melanoma, head and neck, liver or kidney cancer. The CDR3 coding sequence is TGTGCCAGCAGTGAAGTCAGGACCGCGGATACGCAGTATTTT. Translated: CASSEVRTADTQYF.